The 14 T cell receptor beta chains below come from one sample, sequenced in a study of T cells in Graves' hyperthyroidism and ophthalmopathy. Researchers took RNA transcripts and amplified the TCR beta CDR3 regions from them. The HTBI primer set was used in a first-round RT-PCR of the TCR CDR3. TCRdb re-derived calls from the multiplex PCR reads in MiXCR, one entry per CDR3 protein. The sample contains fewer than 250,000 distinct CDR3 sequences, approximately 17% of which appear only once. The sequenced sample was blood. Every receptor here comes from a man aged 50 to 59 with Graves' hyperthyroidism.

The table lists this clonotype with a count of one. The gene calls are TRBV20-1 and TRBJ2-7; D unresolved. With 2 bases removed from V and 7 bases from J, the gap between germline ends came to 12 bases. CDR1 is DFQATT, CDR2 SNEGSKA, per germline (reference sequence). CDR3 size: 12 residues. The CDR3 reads CSARSQLREQYF. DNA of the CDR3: TGCAGTGCTAGAAGTCAGTTACGAGAGCAGTACTTC.

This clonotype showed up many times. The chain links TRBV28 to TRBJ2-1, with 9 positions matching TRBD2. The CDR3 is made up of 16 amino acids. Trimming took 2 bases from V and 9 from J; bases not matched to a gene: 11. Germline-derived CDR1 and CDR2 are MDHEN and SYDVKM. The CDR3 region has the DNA TGTGCCAGCAGTTTAATCGAAGCGGGAGGCCGGGGTGAGCAGTTCTTC. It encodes CASSLIEAGGRGEQFF.

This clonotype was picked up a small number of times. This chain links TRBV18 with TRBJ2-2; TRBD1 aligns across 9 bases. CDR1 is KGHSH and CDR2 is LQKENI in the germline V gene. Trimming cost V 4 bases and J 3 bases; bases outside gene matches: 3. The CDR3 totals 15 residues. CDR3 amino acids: CASSLDRGDTGELFF. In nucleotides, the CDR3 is TGTGCCAGCTCACTCGACAGGGGGGACACCGGGGAGCTGTTTTTT.

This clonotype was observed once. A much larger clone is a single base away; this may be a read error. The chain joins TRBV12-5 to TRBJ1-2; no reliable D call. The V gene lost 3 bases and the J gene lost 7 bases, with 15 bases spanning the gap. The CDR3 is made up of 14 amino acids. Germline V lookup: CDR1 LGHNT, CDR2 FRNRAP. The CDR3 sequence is CASGFFGSDCGYTF. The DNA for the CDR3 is TGTGCTAGTGGTTTTTTTGGTTCCGACTGTGGCTACACCTTC.

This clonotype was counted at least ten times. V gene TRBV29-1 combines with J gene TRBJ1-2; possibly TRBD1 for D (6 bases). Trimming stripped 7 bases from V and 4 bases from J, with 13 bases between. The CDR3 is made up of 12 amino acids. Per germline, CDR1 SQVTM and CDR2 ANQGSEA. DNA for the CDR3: TGCAGCGGACAGGAGTTGAGCTATGGCTACACCTTC. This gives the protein CSGQELSYGYTF.

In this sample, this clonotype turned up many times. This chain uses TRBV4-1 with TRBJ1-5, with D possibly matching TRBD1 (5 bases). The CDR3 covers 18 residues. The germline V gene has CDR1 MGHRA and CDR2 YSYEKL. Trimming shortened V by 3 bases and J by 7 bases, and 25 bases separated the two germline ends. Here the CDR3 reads CASSHDRLRRRGGQPQHF. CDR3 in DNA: TGCGCCAGCAGCCACGACCGGTTGCGGAGGAGGGGAGGGCAGCCCCAGCATTTT.

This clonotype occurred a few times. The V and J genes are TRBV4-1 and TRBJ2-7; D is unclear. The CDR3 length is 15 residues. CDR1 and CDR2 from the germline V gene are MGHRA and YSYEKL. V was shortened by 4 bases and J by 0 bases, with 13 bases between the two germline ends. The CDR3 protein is CASSPHPQSSYEQYF. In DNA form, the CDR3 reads TGCGCCAGCAGCCCCCACCCACAGAGCTCCTACGAGCAGTACTTC.

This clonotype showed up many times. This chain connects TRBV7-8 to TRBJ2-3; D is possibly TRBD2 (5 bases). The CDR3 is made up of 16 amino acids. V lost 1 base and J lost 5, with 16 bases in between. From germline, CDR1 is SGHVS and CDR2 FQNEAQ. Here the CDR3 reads CASSLEVSGIEDTQYF. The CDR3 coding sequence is TGTGCCAGCAGCTTAGAAGTGTCGGGAATTGAAGATACGCAGTATTTT.

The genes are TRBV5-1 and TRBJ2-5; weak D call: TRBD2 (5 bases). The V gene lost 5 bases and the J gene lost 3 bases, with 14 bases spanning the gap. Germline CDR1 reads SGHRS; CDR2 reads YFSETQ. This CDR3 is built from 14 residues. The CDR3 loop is CASSMTGTEETQYF. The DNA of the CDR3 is TGCGCCAGCAGTATGACGGGAACGGAAGAGACCCAGTACTTC.

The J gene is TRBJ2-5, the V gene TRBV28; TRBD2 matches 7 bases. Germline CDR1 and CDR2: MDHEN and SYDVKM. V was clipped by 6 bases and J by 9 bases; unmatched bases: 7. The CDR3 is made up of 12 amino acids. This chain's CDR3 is CASRTGGTPQYF. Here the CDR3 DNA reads TGTGCCAGCAGGACGGGAGGCACACCCCAGTACTTC.

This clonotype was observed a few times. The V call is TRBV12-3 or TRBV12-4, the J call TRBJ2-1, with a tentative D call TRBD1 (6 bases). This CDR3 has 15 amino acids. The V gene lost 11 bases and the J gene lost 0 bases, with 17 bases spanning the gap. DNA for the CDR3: TGTGCCGGCTCTCCAGGCAGGGGCTCCTACAATGAGCAGTTCTTC. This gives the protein CAGSPGRGSYNEQFF.

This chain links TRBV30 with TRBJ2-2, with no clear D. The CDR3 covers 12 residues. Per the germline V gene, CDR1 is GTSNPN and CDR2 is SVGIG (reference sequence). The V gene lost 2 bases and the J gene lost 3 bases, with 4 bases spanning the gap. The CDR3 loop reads CAWSRHTGELFF. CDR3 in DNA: TGTGCCTGGAGTAGGCACACCGGGGAGCTGTTTTTT.

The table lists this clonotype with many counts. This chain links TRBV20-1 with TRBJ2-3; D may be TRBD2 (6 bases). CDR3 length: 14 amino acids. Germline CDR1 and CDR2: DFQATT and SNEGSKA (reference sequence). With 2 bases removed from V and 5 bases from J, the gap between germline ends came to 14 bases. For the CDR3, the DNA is TGCAGTGCTAGAAGGCTAGCGAGGGTAGATACGCAGTATTTT. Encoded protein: CSARRLARVDTQYF.

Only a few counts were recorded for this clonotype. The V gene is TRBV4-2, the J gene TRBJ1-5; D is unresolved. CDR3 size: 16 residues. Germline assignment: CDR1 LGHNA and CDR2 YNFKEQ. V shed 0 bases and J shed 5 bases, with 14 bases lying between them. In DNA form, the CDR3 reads TGTGCCAGCAGCCAAGATAAGTCAGGCTACCATCAGCCCCAGCATTTT. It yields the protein CASSQDKSGYHQPQHF.